The 26 T cell receptor beta chains below all came from one sample that was sequenced in a study of blood T cells in healthy people across ages. Primers used in a second PCR of roughly 6 to 11 cycles were a sample-barcoded 5' primer and a J-beta primer mix. From the 5' RACE reads, TCRdb called clonotypes with MiXCR, one entry per CDR3 protein. The sample yields roughly 680,000 distinct CDR3 sequences, around 45% seen once. Specimen: blood. The receptor source for this set is a woman aged 60-70 years in good health.

V gene TRBV15 combines with J gene TRBJ2-7, with TRBD2 matching 9 bases. CDR3 size: 15 residues. Germline V gives CDR1 LNHNV, CDR2 YYDKDF (reference sequence). The junction had 8 bases not matched to a gene; V was cut back by 5 bases and J by 3 bases. In DNA form, the CDR3 reads TGTGCCACCAGCTCCCGGACTAGCGAGCACTACGAGCAGTACTTC. Translating it yields CATSSRTSEHYEQYF.

This clonotype was observed at least ten times. The rearrangement joins TRBV28 to TRBJ2-7; 7 bases match TRBD1. Germline CDR1 and CDR2: MDHEN and SYDVKM. The CDR3 runs 15 residues. V dropped 2 bases and J dropped 6; count of bases not matched to a gene: 10. DNA for the CDR3: TGTGCCAGCAGTTTAGGGACAGCAATAGTCGTCGAGCAGTACTTC. Translation: CASSLGTAIVVEQYF.

This clonotype has more than one count but fewer than ten. V usage is TRBV4-2 and J usage is TRBJ2-5; 9 positions agree with TRBD1. The CDR3 extends over 16 amino acids. The V and J ends lost 1 base and 4 bases, in that order; junction bases with no gene match: 7. Germline loops: CDR1 LGHNA, CDR2 YNFKEQ. In nucleotides, the CDR3 is TGTGCCAGCAGCCAAGGGGCAACAGGGGGCGCAGAGACCCAGTACTTC. This translates into CASSQGATGGAETQYF.

This clonotype was recorded only once. The chain recombines TRBV2 with TRBJ1-5; 8 bases fit TRBD1. The CDR3 runs 14 residues. V lost 6 bases to trimming and J lost 2 bases; unmatched junction nucleotides: 3. The germline gives CDR1 SNHLY, CDR2 FYNNEI. The CDR3 reads CASSRGPGNQPQHF. For the CDR3, the DNA is TGTGCCAGCAGCAGGGGGCCAGGCAATCAGCCCCAGCATTTT.

This rearrangement joins TRBV7-8 to TRBJ2-5; a weak D match, TRBD2 (5 bases). Looked up from germline, CDR1 is SGHVS and CDR2 is FQNEAQ. Trimming took 4 bases from V and 11 from J, leaving 17 bases between them. CDR3 size: 13 residues. The CDR3 sequence: CASSSLLEVEQYF. The CDR3 bases are TGTGCCAGCAGCTCCCTCCTGGAGGTAGAGCAGTACTTC.

V is TRBV7-2 and J is TRBJ2-1; 9 bases fit TRBD2. J was trimmed by 5 bases and V by 5 bases; bases with no gene match: 7. CDR1 SGHTA and CDR2 FQGNSA come from the germline V gene. This CDR3 contains 15 residues. The CDR3, as DNA: TGTGCCAGCAGCATCAGCGGGAGGAGTAACAATGAGCAGTTCTTC. This sequence encodes CASSISGRSNNEQFF.

As DNA, the CDR3 is TGTGCCAGCAGTTTGCCGGGACACCGGTACGACTATGGCACAGATACGCAGTATTTT. Protein sequence: CASSLPGHRYDYGTDTQYF. The V gene is TRBV28, the J gene TRBJ2-3, with D possibly matching TRBD1 (6 bases). Trimming took off 3 bases at V and 1 base at J, with 23 bases between the two ends. CDR1 and CDR2 (germline): MDHEN, SYDVKM. CDR3 length equals 19 residues.

This clonotype has just a few counts. The chain employs TRBV29-1 and TRBJ2-6, with no clear D. CDR1 is SQVTM and CDR2 is ANQGSEA in the germline V gene. Trimming cost V 4 bases and J 0 bases, with 10 bases left between them. The CDR3 is 15 residues long. CDR3 nucleotide sequence: TGCAGCGTTGGCTGGGGAAACTCTGGGGCCAACGTCCTGACTTTC. Translated, it gives CSVGWGNSGANVLTF.

V gene TRBV6-2 or TRBV6-3 combines with J gene TRBJ2-1; 7 bases map to TRBD2. The CDR3 covers 13 residues. The V gene end was trimmed by 11 bases and the J gene end by 2 bases; junction bases not matched to a gene: 6. CDR1 and CDR2 (germline): MNHEY, SVGEGT. The CDR3 DNA is TGTGCCGTGACCGGGGGGACCTACAATGAGCAGTTCTTC. Amino acids: CAVTGGTYNEQFF.

The V gene is TRBV20-1, the J gene TRBJ2-3; 14 positions agree with TRBD2. V shed 6 bases, J shed 1 base, and the junction held 12 bases outside the gene matches. CDR3 length: 18 residues. In germline, CDR1 is DFQATT, CDR2 SNEGSKA (reference sequence). The CDR3 is CSAKNGTSGSEGTDTQYF. The CDR3 region has the DNA TGCAGTGCCAAGAATGGGACTAGCGGGAGCGAGGGCACAGATACGCAGTATTTT.

This clonotype was observed a few times. The chain links TRBV20-1 to TRBJ2-1, with 12 bases that match TRBD1. V lost 3 bases and J lost 8; bases outside the gene matches: 8. The CDR3 is 15 residues long. Germline V gene lookup returns CDR1 DFQATT and CDR2 SNEGSKA (reference sequence). CDR3 amino acids: CSASTGTGGRDEQFF. Written as DNA, the CDR3 is TGCAGTGCTAGCACCGGGACAGGGGGCAGGGATGAGCAGTTCTTC.

The chain combines TRBV20-1 with TRBJ2-1; TRBD2 matches 9 bases. Germline V CDR1 and CDR2: DFQATT, SNEGSKA (reference sequence). The CDR3 has 15 residues. The ends lost 3 bases at V and 4 bases at J; junction bases unmatched: 7. CDR3 protein: CSARVAGEIYNEQFF. In DNA, the CDR3 is TGCAGTGCTAGGGTAGCGGGAGAGATATACAATGAGCAGTTCTTC.

This chain links TRBV20-1 with TRBJ1-5, with TRBD1 matching 10 bases. Gene TRBJ2-3 matches the end of the DNA better, so the J call may be wrong. The CDR3 sequence is 15 residues long. CDR1 and CDR2 (germline): DFQATT, SNEGSKA (reference sequence). CDR3 region: CSARGTGVENQPQYF. The CDR3 DNA follows: TGCAGTGCTAGGGGGACAGGGGTTGAAAACCAGCCCCAGTATTTT.

This chain links TRBV5-1 with TRBJ2-5; the D gene could be TRBD1 or TRBD2 (5 bases each). Per germline, CDR1 SGHRS and CDR2 YFSETQ. This CDR3 is built from 15 residues. With 5 bases removed from V and 11 bases from J, the gap between germline ends came to 25 bases. CDR3 bases: TGCGCCAGCAGGGAAGGGACCCTCCTTAACAATGAGCAGTACTTC. As protein: CASREGTLLNNEQYF.

The chain is built from TRBV18 and TRBJ2-3; the D gene is possibly TRBD2 (5 bases). Germline assignment: CDR1 KGHSH and CDR2 LQKENI. Trimming shortened V by 3 bases and J by 4 bases, and 14 bases separated the two germline ends. CDR3 size: 15 residues. The CDR3 sequence: CASSPGDSRADTQYF. CDR3 in DNA: TGTGCCAGCTCACCCGGGGATAGTCGGGCAGATACGCAGTATTTT.

V is TRBV2 and J is TRBJ2-7, with 8 nucleotides matching TRBD2. J lost 2 bases, V lost 3 bases, and 9 bases had no gene match. This CDR3 has 16 residues. Germline V CDR1 and CDR2: SNHLY, FYNNEI. The CDR3 DNA sequence: TGTGCCAGCAGTGAGTACCCGGGACTAGGACCCTACGAGCAGTACTTC. Translated: CASSEYPGLGPYEQYF.

In this sample, this clonotype turned up a few times. V and J are TRBV27 and TRBJ2-6; possibly TRBD1 for D (5 bases). The germline V gene encodes CDR1 MNHEY and CDR2 SMNVEV (reference sequence). V was pared by 5 bases and J by 4 bases, with 15 bases between. CDR3 size: 16 residues. CDR3 sequence (DNA): TGTGCCAGCAGTGACACGACAGAAATCGGGGCCAACGTCCTGACTTTC. It yields the protein CASSDTTEIGANVLTF.

The rearrangement joins TRBV3-1 to TRBJ2-5; maybe TRBD1 (5 bases). This CDR3 is 14 amino acids long. CDR1 and CDR2 from the germline V gene are LGHDT and YNNKEL (reference sequence). The V gene lost 1 base and the J gene lost 3 bases, with 9 bases spanning the gap. The CDR3 is CASSQGDSEETQYF. The CDR3 DNA reads TGTGCCAGCAGCCAAGGTGACAGTGAAGAGACCCAGTACTTC.

The gene calls are TRBV20-1 and TRBJ2-1; the match to TRBD1 covers 9 bases. The CDR3 is 16 amino acids. Looked up from germline, CDR1 is DFQATT and CDR2 is SNEGSKA (reference sequence). V was clipped by 1 base and J by 0 bases; unmatched bases: 4. The CDR3 region is CSARGGQGSSYNEQFF. CDR3 DNA: TGCAGTGCTAGAGGAGGACAGGGGAGCTCCTACAATGAGCAGTTCTTC.

CDR3 DNA: TGTGCCTGGAGCCCCGGACTGGCCTACGAGCAGTACTTC. This translates into CAWSPGLAYEQYF. The chain is built from TRBV30 and TRBJ2-7; D is possibly TRBD2 (5 bases). Germline assignment: CDR1 GTSNPN and CDR2 SVGIG (reference sequence). Deletions cut 3 bases from V and 2 bases from J, with 11 bases between. The CDR3 has 13 amino acids.

The rearrangement joins TRBV19 to TRBJ2-1; 8 bases map to TRBD2. There are 22 residues in the CDR3. The junction had 24 bases not matched to a gene; V was cut back by 5 bases and J by 0 bases. Germline CDR1 reads LNHDA; CDR2 reads SQIVND (reference sequence). This chain's CDR3 is CASSVGVAGIKISPSSYNEQFF. In DNA form, the CDR3 reads TGTGCCAGTAGTGTTGGGGTAGCGGGAATAAAAATCAGCCCGAGCTCCTACAATGAGCAGTTCTTC.

CDR3 bases: TGTGCCAGCCGCTCGTGGGGGGACACTGAAGCTTTCTTT. This translates into CASRSWGDTEAFF. V and J are TRBV2 and TRBJ1-1; maybe TRBD1 (5 bases). Deletions cut 8 bases from V and 3 bases from J, with 13 bases between. The V gene's germline CDR1 is SNHLY and CDR2 FYNNEI. CDR3 length: 13 residues.

This clonotype has only one observation. The genes are TRBV6-1 and TRBJ2-1; no reliable D call. Germline V gives CDR1 MNHNS, CDR2 SASEGT. This CDR3 comprises 15 residues. Trimming took 6 bases from V and 7 from J, leaving 19 bases between them. This chain's CDR3 is CASRVMWSPENEQFF. CDR3 sequence (DNA): TGTGCCAGCAGGGTCATGTGGTCTCCCGAGAATGAGCAGTTCTTC.

This chain connects TRBV30 to TRBJ2-1, with D possibly matching TRBD2 (5 bases). The V end lost 5 bases, the J end lost 4 bases, and 12 bases lay between the germline ends. The CDR3 loop spans 13 amino acids. Germline V CDR1 and CDR2: GTSNPN, SVGIG (reference sequence). The CDR3 reads CAWARDSYNEQFF. CDR3 sequence (DNA): TGTGCCTGGGCCCGGGATTCTTACAATGAGCAGTTCTTC. Looking up the rest from reference TRBV30 and TRBJ2-1 gives the full variable domain: SQTIHQWPATLVQPVGSPLSLECTVEGTSNPNLYWYRQAAGRGLQLLFYSVGIGQISSEVPQNLSASRPQDRQFILSSKKLLLSDSGFYLCAWARDSYNEQFFGPGTRLTVL.

The chain carries TRBV9 and TRBJ2-1; 7 bases map to TRBD2. Germline V gene data show CDR1 as SGDLS and CDR2 as YYNGEE. The CDR3 length is 15 residues. After removal of 7 bases from V and 2 bases from J, the junction contained 9 bases not matched to a gene. This CDR3 is CASGPQLATYNEQFF. DNA for the CDR3: TGTGCCAGCGGCCCCCAACTAGCGACCTACAATGAGCAGTTCTTC.

This rearrangement joins TRBV5-1 to TRBJ1-2; D possibly corresponds to TRBD1 (5 bases). The germline V gene encodes CDR1 SGHRS and CDR2 YFSETQ. This CDR3 spans 14 amino acids. Trimming removed 4 bases from V and 3 bases from J, with 13 bases in between. The CDR3 DNA reads TGCGCCAGCAGCCTCGAGGGAGGGGACTATGGCTACACCTTC. Translating gives CASSLEGGDYGYTF.